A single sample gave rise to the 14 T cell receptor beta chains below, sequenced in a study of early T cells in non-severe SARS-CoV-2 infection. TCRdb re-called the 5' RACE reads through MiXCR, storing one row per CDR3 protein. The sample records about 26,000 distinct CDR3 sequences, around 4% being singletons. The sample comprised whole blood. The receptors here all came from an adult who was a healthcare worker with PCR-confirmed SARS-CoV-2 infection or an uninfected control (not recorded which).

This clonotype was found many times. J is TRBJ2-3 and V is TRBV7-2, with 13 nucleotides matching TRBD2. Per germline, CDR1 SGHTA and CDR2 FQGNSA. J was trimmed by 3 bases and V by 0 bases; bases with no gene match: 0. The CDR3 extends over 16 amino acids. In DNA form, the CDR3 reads TGTGCCAGCAGCTTAGCACTAGCGGGGGGGACAGATACGCAGTATTTT. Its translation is CASSLALAGGTDTQYF.

CDR3 loop: CASSPLEGIPVGDTQYF. Written as DNA, the CDR3 is TGTGCCAGCAGCCCACTAGAGGGGATCCCAGTCGGAGATACGCAGTATTTT. The chain joins TRBV3-1 to TRBJ2-3; perhaps D is TRBD1 or TRBD2 (5 bases each). This CDR3 spans 17 amino acids. The germline V gene encodes CDR1 LGHDT and CDR2 YNNKEL (reference sequence). The V end lost 4 bases, the J end lost 5 bases, and 22 bases lay between the germline ends.

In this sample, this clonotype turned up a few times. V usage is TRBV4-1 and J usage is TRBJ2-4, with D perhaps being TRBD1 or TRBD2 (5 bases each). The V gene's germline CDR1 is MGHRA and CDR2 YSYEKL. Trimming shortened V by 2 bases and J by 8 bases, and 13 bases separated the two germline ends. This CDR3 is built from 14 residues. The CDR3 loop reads CASSQPTGLDIQYF. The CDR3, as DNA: TGCGCCAGCAGCCAACCGACGGGGCTGGACATTCAGTACTTC.

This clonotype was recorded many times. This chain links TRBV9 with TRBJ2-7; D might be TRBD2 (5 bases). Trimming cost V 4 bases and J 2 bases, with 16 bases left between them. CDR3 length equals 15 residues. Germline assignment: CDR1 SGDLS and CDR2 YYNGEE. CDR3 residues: CASSIDAGVAYEQYF. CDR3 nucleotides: TGTGCCAGCAGCATAGACGCGGGCGTTGCCTACGAGCAGTACTTC.

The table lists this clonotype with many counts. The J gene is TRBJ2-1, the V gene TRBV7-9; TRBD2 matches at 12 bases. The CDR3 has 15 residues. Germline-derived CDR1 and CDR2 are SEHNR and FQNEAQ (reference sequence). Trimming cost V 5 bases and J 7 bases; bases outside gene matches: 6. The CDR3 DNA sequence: TGTGCCAGCAGCGAAACTAGCGGGAGGAGTAATGAGCAGTTCTTC. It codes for CASSETSGRSNEQFF.

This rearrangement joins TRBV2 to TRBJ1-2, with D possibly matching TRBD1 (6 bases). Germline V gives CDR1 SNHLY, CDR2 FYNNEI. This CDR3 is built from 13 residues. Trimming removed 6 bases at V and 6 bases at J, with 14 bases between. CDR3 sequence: CASRDDRTDGYTF. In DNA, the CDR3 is TGTGCCAGCAGGGATGACCGGACAGATGGCTACACCTTC.

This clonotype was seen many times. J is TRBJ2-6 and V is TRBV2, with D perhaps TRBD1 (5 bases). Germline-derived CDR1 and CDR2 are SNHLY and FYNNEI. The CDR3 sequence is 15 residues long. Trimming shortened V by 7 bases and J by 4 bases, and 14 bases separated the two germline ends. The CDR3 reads CASTYQGAGANVLTF. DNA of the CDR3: TGTGCCAGCACTTATCAGGGCGCGGGGGCCAACGTCCTGACTTTC.

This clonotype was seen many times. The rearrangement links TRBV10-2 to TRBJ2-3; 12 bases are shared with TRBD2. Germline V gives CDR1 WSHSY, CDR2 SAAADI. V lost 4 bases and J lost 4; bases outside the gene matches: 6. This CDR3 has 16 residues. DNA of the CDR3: TGCGCCAGCAGTGTTACTAGCGGGGGGAGAGCAGATACGCAGTATTTT. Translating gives CASSVTSGGRADTQYF.

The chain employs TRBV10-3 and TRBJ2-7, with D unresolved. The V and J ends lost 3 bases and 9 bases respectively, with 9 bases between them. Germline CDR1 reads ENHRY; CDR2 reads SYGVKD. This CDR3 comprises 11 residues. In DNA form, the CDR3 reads TGTGCCATCAGTGACGAGAGCAGGCAGTACTTC. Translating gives CAISDESRQYF.

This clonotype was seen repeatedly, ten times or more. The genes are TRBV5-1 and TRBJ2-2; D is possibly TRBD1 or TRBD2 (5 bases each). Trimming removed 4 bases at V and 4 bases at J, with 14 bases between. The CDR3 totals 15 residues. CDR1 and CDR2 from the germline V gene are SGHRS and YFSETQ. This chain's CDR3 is CASSNGDAGTGELFF. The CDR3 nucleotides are TGCGCCAGCAGCAACGGGGACGCCGGCACCGGGGAGCTGTTTTTT.

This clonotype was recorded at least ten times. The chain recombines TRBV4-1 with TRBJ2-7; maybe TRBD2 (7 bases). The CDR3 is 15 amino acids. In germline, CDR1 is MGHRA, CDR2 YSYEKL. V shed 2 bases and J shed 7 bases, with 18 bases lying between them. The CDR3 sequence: CASSQMIRGAGEQYF. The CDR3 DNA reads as TGCGCCAGCAGCCAAATGATCCGGGGGGCCGGAGAGCAGTACTTC.

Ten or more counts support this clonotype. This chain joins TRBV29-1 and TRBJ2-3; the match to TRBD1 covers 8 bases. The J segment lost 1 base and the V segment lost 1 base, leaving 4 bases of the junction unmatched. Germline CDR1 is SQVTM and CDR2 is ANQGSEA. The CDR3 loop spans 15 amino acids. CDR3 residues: CSVEGTGLGTDTQYF. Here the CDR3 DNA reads TGCAGCGTTGAAGGGACAGGGCTAGGCACAGATACGCAGTATTTT.

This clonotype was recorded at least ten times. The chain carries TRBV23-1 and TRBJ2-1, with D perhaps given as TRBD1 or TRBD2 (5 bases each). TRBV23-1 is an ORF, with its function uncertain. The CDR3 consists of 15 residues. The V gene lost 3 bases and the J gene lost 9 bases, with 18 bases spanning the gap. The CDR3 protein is CASSHNGTAWVEQFF. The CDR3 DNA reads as TGCGCCAGCAGTCATAACGGGACGGCCTGGGTTGAGCAGTTCTTC.

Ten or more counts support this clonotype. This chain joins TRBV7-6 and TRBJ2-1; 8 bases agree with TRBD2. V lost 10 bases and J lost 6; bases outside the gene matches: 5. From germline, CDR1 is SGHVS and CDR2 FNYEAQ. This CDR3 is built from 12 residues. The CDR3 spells CAIRLATNEQFF. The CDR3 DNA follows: TGTGCCATCAGACTAGCGACCAATGAGCAGTTCTTC. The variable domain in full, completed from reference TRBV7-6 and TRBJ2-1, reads GAGVSQSPRYKVTKRGQDVALRCDPISGHVSLYWYRQALGQGPEFLTYFNYEAQQDKSGLPNDRFSAERPEGSISTLTIQRTEQRDSAMYRCAIRLATNEQFFGPGTRLTVL.